This T cell receptor (beta chain) comes out of a study of identical twins. The CDR3 is made up of 15 amino acids. Germline CDR1 reads DFQATT; CDR2 reads SNEGSKA (reference sequence). J gave up 7 bases and V 4 bases, and 8 bases lay outside the gene matches. Through template switching, a universal primer site was introduced, and the cDNA contained unique molecular identifiers. TCRdb fed the 5' RACE reads into MiXCR, producing one record per CDR3 protein. This sample has a few hundred thousand distinct CDR3 sequences; approximately 8.3% occur once, and the top ten carry 2.5% to 3.5%. Study-wide findings and caveats: Models underestimated how often monozygotic twins shared out-of-frame TCR alpha. Zero-insertion analyses might be partly confounded by invariant T cells like MAIT and iNKT.

In the case of this clonotype: Antigen specificity is unknown.

A further study also used this sample, focusing on yellow fever vaccine responses in identical twins.

The receptor's source is a young woman in good health. The V call is TRBV20-1, the J call TRBJ2-1, with 12 bases matching TRBD2. Sequencing was carried out using CD8+ T cells sorted from blood. The CDR3 sequence: CSAIPRTSGINEQFF. CDR3 DNA sequence: TGCAGTGCTATACCGAGGACTAGCGGGATTAATGAGCAGTTCTTC.